This note documents a single TCR beta chain sequence. Enrollees, about 18 to 95 years old, lived in approximately 24 US areas. Study processing details: Estimation of nucleated cell counts relied on the amplification of reference gene primers. Assay: immunoSEQ multiplex PCR; the TCRdb copy retains only in-frame clones and omits some. D and trimming were read from the DNA, whereas the V and J calls and clone size are those reported in that table. The sample holds fewer than 400,000 clones, around 85% seen once. The data are from a study of blood T cell repertoires in COVID-19. Whole-study context: T cells, B-cell-depleted T cells, or PBMCs provided the cDNA or gDNA that served as material.

The CDR3 loop spans 17 amino acids. Germline loops: CDR1 SGHVS, CDR2 FNYEAQ. Trimming pared 2 bases from V and 1 base from J, leaving 14 bases between. The sequence came from a woman in her thirties who had been exposed to COVID-19. What was sequenced was PBMCs or T cells enriched from blood (not recorded which). V gene TRBV7-6 combines with J gene TRBJ2-2; tentative D call: TRBD2 (6 bases). CDR3 coding DNA: TGTGCCAGCAGCTTATCCCTTTGGCGGGGGAACACCGGGGAGCTGTTTTTT. The encoded protein is CASSLSLWRGNTGELFF.